This TCR beta chain stems from a study of cytomegalovirus exposure and HLA in healthy donors. The table came from immunoSEQ multiplex PCR; TCRdb's copy has only in-frame clones and leaves some out. The sample yields roughly 48,000 clones, 88% seen once. The sequence was obtained from a woman aged 30 to 39 in good health and CMV-seronegative. The specimen was PBMCs.

This chain's CDR3 is CASSLLAGGWGEQFF. The CDR3 coding sequence is TGTGCCAGCAGTTTACTAGCGGGAGGGTGGGGTGAGCAGTTCTTC. The chain couples TRBV27 to TRBJ2-1, with 12 positions matching TRBD2. The CDR3 has 15 amino acids. With 2 bases clipped from V and 9 bases from J, the junction kept 5 bases outside the gene matches. In germline, CDR1 is MNHEY, CDR2 SMNVEV (reference sequence).